This is a list of T cell receptor beta chains from one sample in a study of T cells in Graves' hyperthyroidism and ophthalmopathy. TCRdb used MiXCR to reprocess the multiplex PCR reads, holding one entry per CDR3 protein. The table shows 300,000 to 400,000 distinct CDR3 sequences, with more than 11% occurring only once. Sequences were obtained from blood. The receptor set was obtained from a woman in her 30s with Graves' hyperthyroidism. The CDR3 runs from the conserved cysteine through the conserved F or W. The D gene is left open where the match is weak. Size tells how often a clone was seen (once, few, many) or the class of an expanded clone, and some rows leave it out.

>NA|TRBV29-1|TRBJ1-4|few
TGCAGCGCCGAGCGGGGGTTTGGTGAAAAACTGTTTTTT
CSAERGFGEKLFF
>NA|TRBV7-9|TRBJ1-2|many
TGTGCCAGCAGCTTAACAGTCCCATCTAACTATGGCTACACCTTC
CASSLTVPSNYGYTF
>NA|TRBV2|TRBJ1-5|few
TGTGCCAGCAGCAAAGACCGGGCCAATAGCAATCGGCCCCAGCATTTT
CASSKDRANSNRPQHF
>TRBD2|TRBV18|TRBJ2-3|NA
TGTGCCAGCTCACCACCGCCCTTTAGCGGGAGGGCCCCAGATACGCAGTATTTT
CASSPPPFSGRAPDTQYF
>NA|TRBV11-2|TRBJ2-2|many
TGTGCCAGCAGCGAGTCTAATAGGGCCGGGGAGCTGTTTTTT
CASSESNRAGELFF
>TRBD2|TRBV7-2|TRBJ2-1|many
TGTGCCAGCAGCAGAGCGGGAGGTTTCGATGAGCAGTTCTTC
CASSRAGGFDEQFF
>NA|TRBV28|TRBJ2-1|NA
TGTGCCAGCATGGCACAGTCGCCCCACAATGAGCAGTTCTTC
CASMAQSPHNEQFF
>NA|TRBV2|TRBJ2-7|many
TGTGCCAGCGTTGGGGTCTCCTACGAGCAGTACTTC
CASVGVSYEQYF
>NA|TRBV10-3|TRBJ2-2|few
TGTGCCGTCCCTCGCGAGAGTGGGGAGCTGTTTTTT
CAVPRESGELFF
>NA|TRBV19|TRBJ2-1|NA
TGTGCCAGTAGTATTGTATTCCGGTGGGGACACATGTACAATGAGCAGTTCTTC
CASSIVFRWGHMYNEQFF
>NA|TRBV2|TRBJ2-5|NA
TGTGCCAGCAGTGAGTGGCGCGTTCTAAGAGAGACCCAGTACTTC
CASSEWRVLRETQYF
>NA|TRBV7-9|TRBJ2-2|NA
TGTGCCAGCAGCTTAGGTGGGGGAGTGTACACCGGGGAGCTGTTTTTT
CASSLGGGVYTGELFF
>TRBD1|TRBV9|TRBJ2-7|NA
TGTGCCAGCAGCGGGACAGGGGATTACGAGCAGTACTTC
CASSGTGDYEQYF
>NA|TRBV18|TRBJ2-5|few
TGTGCCAGCTCACCAGGGACTCCTTACCAAGAGACCCAGTACTTC
CASSPGTPYQETQYF
>NA|TRBV7-2|TRBJ2-4|NA
TGTGCCAGCAGCTCAACAGGCATTCAGTACTTC
CASSSTGIQYF
>TRBD2|TRBV20-1|TRBJ2-7|NA
TGCAGTGCTACACAAATAGCGGGGGGATTGAGCGGGCAGTACTTC
CSATQIAGGLSGQYF
>NA|TRBV6-1|TRBJ1-1|few
TGTGCCAGCAGTACAACAGGGAGGGTGGACACTGAAGCTTTCTTT
CASSTTGRVDTEAFF
>TRBD1|TRBV28|TRBJ2-5|many
TGTGCCAGCAGCTTCCGGGACAGGCAAGAGACCCAGTACTTC
CASSFRDRQETQYF
>NA|TRBV14|TRBJ1-5|few
TGTGCCAGCAGCCAAGAAGGGGTCCAGTATAGCAATCAGCCCCAGCATTTT
CASSQEGVQYSNQPQHF
>TRBD2|TRBV6-2/TRBV6-3|TRBJ2-7|many
TGTGCCTGTCATCGGCGGGAGAGCTCCTACGAGCAGTACTTC
CACHRRESSYEQYF
>TRBD1|TRBV24-1|TRBJ2-1|NA
TGTGCCACCAGTGATTTGGGGACAGTTGACAATGAGCAGTTCTTC
CATSDLGTVDNEQFF
>NA|TRBV7-2|TRBJ1-5|few
TGTGCCAGCAGAGCGGAGAGCAATCAGCCCCAGCATTTT
CASRAESNQPQHF
>NA|TRBV6-1|TRBJ1-1|many
TGTGCCAGCCTAGGGTTTGCCACTGAAGCTTTCTTT
CASLGFATEAFF
>NA|TRBV9|TRBJ1-1|few
TGTGCCAGCAGCATTAGTGGTTATGGGGGGGAAGCTTTCTTT
CASSISGYGGEAFF
>NA|TRBV10-3|TRBJ2-1|few
TGTGCCATCAGCCCTACGCAACTAGCAGGCCACAATGAGCAGTTCTTC
CAISPTQLAGHNEQFF
>NA|TRBV6-5|TRBJ1-1|NA
TGTGCCAGCAGTCACGAGGGTCGGAACACTGAAGCTTTCTTT
CASSHEGRNTEAFF
>TRBD2|TRBV6-1|TRBJ2-3|few
TGTGCCAGCAGTGAGGCCTCGGGGTGGGGACTAGCGGGAGGGATGGGCACAGATACGCAGTATTTT
CASSEASGWGLAGGMGTDTQYF
>NA|TRBV3-1|TRBJ2-1|NA
TGTGCCAGCAGCCAAGGGAGTAGCCAGGGGAAGCAGTTCTTC
CASSQGSSQGKQFF
>NA|TRBV12-3/TRBV12-4|TRBJ2-3|many
TGTGCCAGCACCGCAAAGGTCCGCACAGATACGCAGTATTTT
CASTAKVRTDTQYF